A selection of T cell receptor beta chains follows, all from one sample in a study of T-cell memory formation after mild COVID-19. TCRdb redid the calling of the 5' RACE reads with MiXCR, one entry per CDR3 protein. The profile shows under 600,000 distinct CDR3 sequences, less than 25% of them singletons. Specimen: PBMCs or a T cell subset sorted from them (not recorded which). The source of these receptors is an adult woman who had mild COVID-19 (a few samples of this study predate the infection). Cell type and time point are not known. Both conserved end residues are part of each CDR3. Fields, in order: clone size, V gene, J gene, D gene, CDR3 protein, CDR3 DNA. D genes are given only for firm matches. Only part of the rows carry a size: once, few, many, or a class if the clone is expanded.

size: few; V: TRBV24-1; J: TRBJ1-5; D: .; CDR3: CATSQGLNQPQHF; DNA: TGTGCCACCAGTCAGGGATTGAATCAGCCCCAGCATTTT
size: few; V: TRBV6-4; J: TRBJ2-1; D: .; CDR3: CASSRDTSYNEQFF; DNA: TGTGCCAGCAGCCGGGACACCTCCTACAATGAGCAGTTCTTC
size: few; V: TRBV7-3; J: TRBJ2-1; D: TRBD2; CDR3: CASSLRLAGDDEQFF; DNA: TGTGCCAGCAGCTTAAGACTAGCGGGAGACGATGAGCAGTTCTTC
size: few; V: TRBV20-1; J: TRBJ2-3; D: .; CDR3: CSARDWALDEDTDTQYF; DNA: TGCAGTGCTAGAGATTGGGCTTTGGACGAGGACACAGATACGCAGTATTTT
size: .; V: TRBV7-2; J: TRBJ1-2; D: .; CDR3: CASSLAQNYGYTF; DNA: TGTGCCAGCAGCTTGGCCCAGAACTATGGCTACACCTTC
size: .; V: TRBV29-1; J: TRBJ2-1; D: TRBD2; CDR3: CSVKRGGPTYNEQFF; DNA: TGCAGCGTTAAGCGGGGGGGTCCTACCTACAATGAGCAGTTCTTC
size: few; V: TRBV3-1; J: TRBJ1-1; D: .; CDR3: CASSQPHAGIEAFF; DNA: TGTGCCAGCAGCCAACCACACGCAGGGATTGAAGCTTTCTTT
size: few; V: TRBV20-1; J: TRBJ1-4; D: TRBD1; CDR3: CSASRPDRAVEKLFF; DNA: TGCAGTGCTAGCCGTCCGGACAGGGCGGTCGAAAAACTGTTTTTT
size: few; V: TRBV7-3; J: TRBJ2-3; D: .; CDR3: CASGGGNTDTQYF; DNA: TGTGCCAGCGGGGGCGGTAACACAGATACGCAGTATTTT
size: .; V: TRBV10-3; J: TRBJ1-5; D: .; CDR3: CAIRGSVYSNQPQHF; DNA: TGTGCCATCAGGGGGTCGGTGTATAGCAATCAGCCCCAGCATTTT
size: many; V: TRBV7-9; J: TRBJ2-5; D: .; CDR3: CASSLPQGTKSGETQYF; DNA: TGTGCCAGCAGCTTACCCCAGGGGACTAAATCGGGAGAGACCCAGTACTTC
size: .; V: TRBV4-3; J: TRBJ2-3; D: TRBD1; CDR3: CASSQAPSGTGSASTQYF; DNA: TGCGCCAGCAGCCAAGCCCCGTCCGGGACAGGGAGCGCAAGTACGCAGTATTTT
size: .; V: TRBV30; J: TRBJ2-7; D: .; CDR3: CAWSVGQHTYEQYF; DNA: TGTGCCTGGAGTGTCGGACAGCACACCTACGAGCAGTACTTC
size: .; V: TRBV19; J: TRBJ2-4; D: .; CDR3: CASSIWGGTKNIQYF; DNA: TGTGCCAGTAGTATATGGGGGGGCACGAAAAACATTCAGTACTTC
size: .; V: TRBV4-2; J: TRBJ1-4; D: TRBD1; CDR3: CASSQDSGTGNEKLFF; DNA: TGTGCCAGCAGCCAAGATTCCGGGACAGGAAATGAAAAACTGTTTTTT
size: few; V: TRBV7-8; J: TRBJ2-7; D: TRBD2; CDR3: CASSLARTSGAYEQYF; DNA: TGTGCCAGCAGCTTAGCACGGACTAGCGGGGCCTACGAGCAGTACTTC
size: few; V: TRBV4-2; J: TRBJ2-1; D: TRBD2; CDR3: CASSQEVPGRGYNEQFF; DNA: TGTGCCAGCAGCCAAGAGGTCCCCGGGAGGGGCTACAATGAGCAGTTCTTC
size: .; V: TRBV7-9; J: TRBJ2-7; D: TRBD1; CDR3: CASSLVTGGRAYEQYF; DNA: TGTGCCAGCAGCTTAGTAACAGGGGGCAGAGCCTACGAGCAGTACTTC
size: few; V: TRBV29-1; J: TRBJ1-4; D: TRBD1; CDR3: CSVEFIGQGPEKLFF; DNA: TGCAGCGTTGAATTTATTGGACAGGGCCCTGAAAAACTGTTTTTT
size: few; V: TRBV27; J: TRBJ2-7; D: TRBD1; CDR3: CASSPTPGQGLSSYEQYF; DNA: TGTGCCAGCAGTCCCACGCCCGGACAGGGACTCAGCTCCTACGAGCAGTACTTC
size: .; V: TRBV9; J: TRBJ2-7; D: TRBD2; CDR3: CASSVGLAGGKNYEQYF; DNA: TGTGCCAGCAGCGTAGGGTTAGCGGGGGGGAAAAACTACGAGCAGTACTTC
size: .; V: TRBV3-1; J: TRBJ2-7; D: TRBD1; CDR3: CASSRGTATGEQYF; DNA: TGTGCCAGCAGCCGAGGGACAGCGACCGGCGAGCAGTACTTC
size: few; V: TRBV7-2; J: TRBJ1-1; D: .; CDR3: CASSASWNTEAFF; DNA: TGTGCCAGCAGCGCCTCCTGGAACACTGAAGCTTTCTTT
size: .; V: TRBV2; J: TRBJ1-3; D: .; CDR3: CASRARQASFGNTIYF; DNA: TGTGCCAGCAGGGCTAGACAGGCTTCGTTTGGAAACACCATATATTTT
size: .; V: TRBV11-3; J: TRBJ2-5; D: .; CDR3: CASSGYDQETQYF; DNA: TGTGCCAGCAGTGGTTATGACCAAGAGACCCAGTACTTC
size: .; V: TRBV24-1; J: TRBJ1-2; D: .; CDR3: CATSDPNIPGYGYTF; DNA: TGTGCCACCAGTGATCCGAACATTCCCGGATATGGCTACACCTTC